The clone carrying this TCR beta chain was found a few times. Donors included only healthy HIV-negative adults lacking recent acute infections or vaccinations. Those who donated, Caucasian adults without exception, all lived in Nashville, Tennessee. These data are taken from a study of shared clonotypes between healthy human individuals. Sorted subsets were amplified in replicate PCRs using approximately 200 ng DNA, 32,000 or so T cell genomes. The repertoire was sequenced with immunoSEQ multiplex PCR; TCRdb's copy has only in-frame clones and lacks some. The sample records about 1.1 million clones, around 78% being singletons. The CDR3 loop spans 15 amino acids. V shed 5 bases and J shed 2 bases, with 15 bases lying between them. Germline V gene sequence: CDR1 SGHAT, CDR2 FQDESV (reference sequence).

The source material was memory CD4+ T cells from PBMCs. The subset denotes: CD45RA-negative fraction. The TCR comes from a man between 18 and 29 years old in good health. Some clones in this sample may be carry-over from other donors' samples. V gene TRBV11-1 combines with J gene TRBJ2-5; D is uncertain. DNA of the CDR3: TGTGCCAGCAGCCCCCACCCAGAGGAACAAGAGACCCAGTACTTC. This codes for CASSPHPEEQETQYF.